Shown below are 8 T cell receptor beta chains from a single sample sequenced in a study of blood T cell repertoires in COVID-19 (TCRdb year 2020). Library preparation was by the immunoSEQ multiplex PCR assay. Entries here come from immuneACCESS through TCRdb and include only in-frame sequences with V and J called. Some clones fail to appear in such tables; in the studies checked, an unresolved V gene covers under half of the shortfall, and the cause of the remainder is unknown. The sample contains about 400,000 clones, roughly 87% of them found a single time. The leading ten clones occupy approximately 2% of the sample. The sequencing input was PBMCs or T cells enriched from blood (not recorded which). Source of these receptors: a woman aged 18-29 years with acute COVID-19.

This clone was seen a few times. The V call is TRBV5-6, the J call TRBJ2-7, with TRBD1 matching over 8 bases. The germline CDR1 and CDR2 sequences are SGHDT and YYEEEE. The CDR3 is made up of 14 amino acids. V gave up 4 bases and J gave up 3 bases; unmatched junction bases: 6. The CDR3 reads CASSLQDRVYEQYF. CDR3 sequence (DNA): TGTGCCAGCAGCCTCCAGGACAGGGTCTACGAGCAGTACTTC.

The rearrangement uses TRBV9 and TRBJ2-7; D is perhaps TRBD1 (6 bases). V dropped 4 bases and J dropped 3 bases, with 17 bases sitting between them. Germline V gene data show CDR1 as SGDLS and CDR2 as YYNGEE. The CDR3 totals 15 residues. Here the CDR3 reads CASSQVDGTNYEQYF. The CDR3 DNA follows: TGTGCCAGCAGCCAGGTTGACGGGACAAACTACGAGCAGTACTTC.

The genes are TRBV6-5 and TRBJ2-1; TRBD1 might be the D (5 bases). The CDR3 runs to 16 residues. Trimming stripped 1 base from V and 7 bases from J, with 17 bases between. The germline gives CDR1 MNHEY, CDR2 SVGAGI. In DNA form, the CDR3 reads TGTGCCAGCAGTTACTTCGCAGGGCGAAGGTGGAATGAGCAGTTCTTC. Protein: CASSYFAGRRWNEQFF.

This chain uses TRBV11-2 with TRBJ2-7; a weak D match, TRBD2 (6 bases). With 2 bases removed from V and 2 bases from J, the gap between germline ends came to 10 bases. Germline CDR1 SGHAT, CDR2 FQNNGV. This CDR3 has 14 residues. The CDR3 is CASSLTAGTYEQYF. In DNA form, the CDR3 reads TGTGCCAGCAGCTTAACGGCGGGAACCTACGAGCAGTACTTC.

The chain carries TRBV7-2 and TRBJ2-1; TRBD1 matches 10 bases. This CDR3 contains 14 residues. Germline CDR1 SGHTA, CDR2 FQGNSA. V was clipped by 8 bases and J by 4 bases; unmatched bases: 5. CDR3 DNA: TGTGCCAGCCTCGGGACAGGGGTATACAATGAGCAGTTCTTC. It specifies CASLGTGVYNEQFF.

The V and J genes are TRBV10-1 and TRBJ2-3, with 15 nucleotides matching TRBD2. The CDR3 loop spans 15 amino acids. Germline CDR1 reads WNHNN; CDR2 reads SYGVQD (reference sequence). V shed 3 bases, J shed 6 bases, and the junction held 1 base outside the gene matches. The CDR3 sequence: CASSDGTSGRDTQYF. CDR3 nucleotide sequence: TGCGCCAGCAGTGATGGGACTAGCGGGAGGGATACGCAGTATTTT.

The chain employs TRBV27 and TRBJ2-1; weak D call: TRBD1 (6 bases). Trimming took off 5 bases at V and 7 bases at J, with 15 bases between the two ends. Germline-derived CDR1 and CDR2 are MNHEY and SMNVEV (reference sequence). The CDR3 extends over 14 amino acids. CDR3 DNA: TGTGCCAGCAGTCATAAGGTGACAGGAAATGAGCAGTTCTTC. Protein: CASSHKVTGNEQFF.

A single count supports this clone. The chain recombines TRBV13 with TRBJ1-2, with D unclear. Trimming cost V 0 bases and J 2 bases, with 7 bases left between them. This CDR3 contains 14 residues. CDR1 is PRHDT, CDR2 FYEKMQ, per germline (reference sequence). DNA for the CDR3: TGTGCCAGCAGCTTAGGCTGGCAGAACTATGGCTACACCTTC. Translated, it gives CASSLGWQNYGYTF.